This is a list of T cell receptor beta chains from one sample in a study of blood T cell repertoires in COVID-19. Measured with immunoSEQ multiplex PCR; TCRdb has only the in-frame clones, and not every one. This table holds 300,000 or so clones, roughly 90% found once. The sequenced sample was peripheral blood. These receptors were collected from a woman aged 25 to 39 with COVID-19, enrolled during active disease. Both conserved end residues are part of each CDR3. The D gene is left open where the match is weak. Rows may omit the clone size; those that give it use once, few, many or a size class.

CDR3aa,CDR3nt,v_gene,d_gene,len,abundance,j_gene
CASSVRTSGYEQYF,TGCGCCAGCAGCGTGCGGACTAGCGGCTACGAGCAGTACTTC,TRBV10-2,TRBD2,14,NA,TRBJ2-7
CATRRGNQPQHF,TGTGCCACCAGACGGGGGAATCAGCCCCAGCATTTT,TRBV28,NA,12,NA,TRBJ1-5
CASSQENGKDTQYF,TGTGCCAGCAGCCAAGAGAACGGGAAGGATACGCAGTATTTT,TRBV4-2,NA,14,NA,TRBJ2-3
CASSQSRSGSSTDTQYF,TGTGCCAGCAGCCAAAGTCGGAGCGGGTCTAGCACAGATACGCAGTATTTT,TRBV3-1/TRBV3-2,NA,17,NA,TRBJ2-3
CASSRASGFYEQYF,TGTGCCAGCAGCCGGGCTAGCGGGTTCTACGAGCAGTACTTC,TRBV14,TRBD2,14,NA,TRBJ2-7
CATGRGGELFF,TGTGCTACGGGTCGGGGCGGGGAGCTGTTTTTT,TRBV19,NA,11,NA,TRBJ2-2
CASSPRQGEGDGYTF,TGTGCCAGTAGCCCGAGACAGGGGGAAGGGGATGGCTACACCTTC,TRBV19,TRBD1,15,NA,TRBJ1-2
CASSLFSGELFF,TGTGCCAGCAGTTTATTCTCCGGGGAGCTGTTTTTT,TRBV27,NA,12,NA,TRBJ2-2
CASSGQAWVGYTF,TGTGCCAGCAGTGGGCAGGCCTGGGTTGGCTACACCTTC,TRBV28,NA,13,once,TRBJ1-2
CASSPSAGQETQYF,TGCGCCAGCAGCCCCTCAGCGGGCCAAGAGACCCAGTACTTC,TRBV5-1,NA,14,NA,TRBJ2-5
CASSQRLAGGPRGELFF,TGTGCCAGCAGCCAAAGATTAGCGGGAGGACCGCGCGGGGAGCTGTTTTTT,TRBV14,TRBD2,17,once,TRBJ2-2
CASSSTAGTLTYEQYF,TGTGCCAGCAGTTCAACCGCCGGGACTCTAACCTACGAGCAGTACTTC,TRBV27,NA,16,NA,TRBJ2-7
CASSAQTGSASGYTF,TGCGCCAGCAGCGCACAGACAGGGAGTGCGAGTGGCTACACCTTC,TRBV5-1,TRBD1,15,NA,TRBJ1-2
CASSLGAQNNSPLHF,TGTGCCAGCAGCTTGGGAGCACAGAACAATTCACCCCTCCACTTT,TRBV5-4,NA,15,NA,TRBJ1-6
CASSYGQFEKLFF,TGTGCCAGCAGTTACGGGCAGTTCGAAAAACTGTTTTTT,TRBV6-6,NA,13,NA,TRBJ1-4
CASSQRQRPSYNEQFF,TGCGCCAGCAGCCAACGACAGCGCCCGTCCTACAATGAGCAGTTCTTC,TRBV4-1,NA,16,once,TRBJ2-1
CASSFGQAGQPQHF,TGTGCCAGCAGTTTCGGACAGGCTGGTCAGCCCCAGCATTTT,TRBV28,TRBD1,14,NA,TRBJ1-5
CASSYMAYGGSNQPQHF,TGTGCCAGCAGTTATATGGCTTACGGGGGGAGCAATCAGCCCCAGCATTTT,TRBV6-2/TRBV6-3,NA,17,NA,TRBJ1-5
CASSRTGDEKLFF,TGTGCCAGCAGCCGGACAGGGGATGAAAAACTGTTTTTT,TRBV3-1/TRBV3-2,TRBD1,13,NA,TRBJ1-4
CAWIRTGEMNTEAFF,TGTGCCTGGATTCGGACAGGAGAGATGAACACTGAAGCTTTCTTT,TRBV30,TRBD1,15,NA,TRBJ1-1
CASSHIRRLASTDTQYF,TGCGCCAGCAGTCATATACGAAGACTAGCGAGCACAGATACGCAGTATTTT,TRBV23-1,TRBD2,17,NA,TRBJ2-3
CASSLGQGYGEKLFF,TGTGCCAGCAGCTTAGGGCAGGGGTATGGTGAAAAACTGTTTTTT,TRBV7-9,NA,15,NA,TRBJ1-4
CASSATSAGSIYEQYF,TGTGCCAGTAGTGCTACATCAGCGGGGAGTATCTACGAGCAGTACTTC,TRBV19,TRBD2,16,NA,TRBJ2-7
CASSGGGFPTDTQYF,TGTGCCAGTAGTGGCGGGGGATTCCCCACAGATACGCAGTATTTT,TRBV19,TRBD2,15,NA,TRBJ2-3
CASSEGLRGELFF,TGTGCCAGCAGCGAGGGACTAAGGGGTGAGCTGTTTTTT,TRBV7-9,TRBD2,13,NA,TRBJ2-2
CASSLGLAGDNEQFF,TGTGCCAGTAGCTTGGGACTAGCGGGAGATAATGAGCAGTTCTTC,TRBV19,TRBD2,15,NA,TRBJ2-1
CASRRDRNSNQPQHF,TGTGCCAGCAGGAGGGACAGAAATAGCAATCAGCCCCAGCATTTT,TRBV28,TRBD1,15,NA,TRBJ1-5
CASSVATGVGDTQYF,TGTGCCAGCAGTGTAGCGACAGGGGTGGGAGATACGCAGTATTTT,TRBV25-1,TRBD1,15,NA,TRBJ2-3
CASSEITGNTEAFF,TGTGCCAGCAGCGAAATCACAGGGAACACTGAAGCTTTCTTT,TRBV7-6,NA,14,NA,TRBJ1-1
CASSYGRGRGETQYF,TGTGCCAGCAGTTACGGCAGGGGGCGGGGAGAGACCCAGTACTTC,TRBV6-6,TRBD1,15,NA,TRBJ2-5
CASSSPDSPYGYTF,TGTGCCAGCAGTTCCCCCGACAGCCCCTATGGCTACACCTTC,TRBV28,NA,14,NA,TRBJ1-2
CASSPGAYTDTQYF,TGTGCCAGCAGCCCAGGGGCGTACACAGATACGCAGTATTTT,TRBV7-2,NA,14,NA,TRBJ2-3
CASSTTSGLAGPTGELFF,TGTGCCAGCAGCACGACCTCGGGACTAGCGGGACCGACCGGGGAGCTGTTTTTT,TRBV7-9,TRBD2,18,once,TRBJ2-2
CATSGTFAANEQFF,TGTGCCACCAGCGGGACTTTTGCGGCCAATGAGCAGTTCTTC,TRBV15,NA,14,NA,TRBJ2-1
CAISESLGPSGNTIYF,TGTGCCATCAGTGAGTCGTTGGGGCCCTCTGGAAACACCATATATTTT,TRBV10-3,NA,16,NA,TRBJ1-3
CASSQDIGAATEAFF,TGCGCCAGCAGCCAAGATATTGGGGCAGCCACTGAAGCTTTCTTT,TRBV4-1,NA,15,NA,TRBJ1-1
CASSLSRGSEKLFF,TGTGCCAGCAGCTTAAGCAGGGGGAGTGAAAAACTGTTTTTT,TRBV7-2,TRBD1,14,NA,TRBJ1-4
CASSLEGQVNSPLHF,TGCGCCAGCAGCTTGGAGGGGCAGGTTAATTCACCCCTCCACTTT,TRBV5-1,NA,15,NA,TRBJ1-6
CASSFEPGTGYEQFF,TGTGCCAGCAGCTTCGAGCCCGGGACAGGGTATGAGCAGTTCTTC,TRBV11-2,TRBD1,15,once,TRBJ2-1
CASSQRQGAGETQYF,TGTGCCAGCAGCCAACGACAGGGGGCAGGGGAGACCCAGTACTTC,TRBV11-3,TRBD1,15,NA,TRBJ2-5
CAISDYVGVSSGANVLTF,TGTGCCATCAGTGATTATGTGGGAGTGTCCTCTGGGGCCAACGTCCTGACTTTC,TRBV10-3,NA,18,NA,TRBJ2-6
CASSYQGTRYEQYF,TGTGCCAGCAGTTACCAGGGGACGAGATACGAGCAGTACTTC,TRBV6-5,NA,14,NA,TRBJ2-7
CASSTGTSGDEQFF,TGTGCCAGCTCAACCGGGACTAGCGGCGATGAGCAGTTCTTC,TRBV25-1,TRBD2,14,NA,TRBJ2-1
CASSVGAQGIGSPLHF,TGTGCCAGCAGCGTAGGGGCTCAAGGGATCGGTTCACCCCTCCACTTT,TRBV5-4,NA,16,few,TRBJ1-6
CASSQTGDQPQHF,TGTGCCAGTAGCCAGACAGGAGATCAGCCCCAGCATTTT,TRBV19,NA,13,NA,TRBJ1-5
CASSLGLAHITDTQYF,TGTGCCAGCAGCTTAGGACTAGCTCACATCACAGATACGCAGTATTTT,TRBV11-2,TRBD2,16,once,TRBJ2-3
CASSLVLLAGAYNEQFF,TGTGCCAGCAGCTTAGTACTGCTAGCGGGAGCCTACAATGAGCAGTTCTTC,TRBV7-2,TRBD2,17,NA,TRBJ2-1